Listed below are T cell receptor beta chains from one sample, sequenced in a study of a mutant IDH1 vaccine in newly diagnosed glioma. Method: immunoSEQ multiplex PCR; TCRdb's copy keeps in-frame clones and lacks some. The sample has 35,000 to 45,000 clones; roughly 79% are singletons. Which antigens these TCRs recognize remains unknown. The starting material was PBMCs, obtained from a glioma patient whose treatment included an IDH1 peptide vaccine. Receptors originate from a woman aged 40 to 50 with glioma. Some clones in this sample may be carry-over from other donors' samples. Each CDR3 is given with its conserved first and last residue. A D gene is named only where the DNA matches it firmly. The size field is filled for only some rows; it gives once, few, many or a size class.

TRBD1 | - | TRBJ1-4 | TRBV14 | TGTGCCAGCAGCCAGCCCCCTCGACAGGGACTGTTTTTT | CASSQPPRQGLFF
- | - | TRBJ1-3 | TRBV18 | TGTGCCAGCTCACCCCCCGGGACAATTGGAGCAAACACCATATATTTT | CASSPPGTIGANTIYF
- | - | TRBJ1-2 | TRBV9 | TGTGCCAGCAGCGTAGAGGCGGTCCCGTATGGCTACACCTTC | CASSVEAVPYGYTF
- | - | TRBJ2-7 | TRBV6-6 | TGTGCCAGCAGTTCGACCCGTTACGAGCAGTACTTC | CASSSTRYEQYF
- | - | TRBJ2-5 | TRBV4-3 | TGCGCCAGCAGCCAAGTAGGGACGGAGACCCAGTACTTC | CASSQVGTETQYF
- | - | TRBJ2-7 | TRBV20-1 | TGCAGTGCAAATCCGGGCGAGCAGTACTTC | CSANPGEQYF
- | few | TRBJ1-1 | TRBV29-1 | TGCAGCGTTTCTAACAGGAAGCTGGCGGGGGACACTGAAGCTTTCTTT | CSVSNRKLAGDTEAFF
- | - | TRBJ1-2 | TRBV6-1 | TGTGCCAGCAGGAGTACCGGGACAAGCTATGGCTACACCTTC | CASRSTGTSYGYTF
- | few | TRBJ2-2 | TRBV7-3 | TGTGCCAGCAGCTTGGGGGACGGGTTGAACACCGGGGAGCTGTTTTTT | CASSLGDGLNTGELFF
TRBD2 | once | TRBJ2-6 | TRBV23-1 | TGCGCCAGCAGTCAATCGAGGCTAGCGGGAGGAGGAAGGTCTGGGGCCAACGTCCTGACTTTC | CASSQSRLAGGGRSGANVLTF
- | - | TRBJ1-2 | TRBV30 | TGTGCCTGGAGTGTACGAATGGACTATGGCTACACCTTC | CAWSVRMDYGYTF
- | - | TRBJ2-6 | TRBV30 | TGTGCCCGAGACGGGAGCGGGGCCAACGTCCTGACTTTC | CARDGSGANVLTF
- | - | TRBJ2-7 | TRBV20-1 | TGCAGTGCCGGGGTTACCTACGAGCAGTACTTC | CSAGVTYEQYF
TRBD1 | - | TRBJ1-1 | TRBV5-1 | TGCGCCAGCCAATCTCCGGGACAGGCTACTGAAGCTTTCTTT | CASQSPGQATEAFF
TRBD1 | - | TRBJ1-6 | TRBV7-2 | TGTGCCAGCAGCCTCGGGGACAGGGTTAATTCACCCCTCCACTTT | CASSLGDRVNSPLHF
- | - | TRBJ1-1 | TRBV4-3 | TGCGCCAGCAGCCAAGACCCAGGGGCCGACCAGAACACTGAAGCTTTCTTT | CASSQDPGADQNTEAFF
- | - | TRBJ1-5 | TRBV10-3 | TGTGCCATCAGGGACTGGGGCAATCAGCCCCAGCATTTT | CAIRDWGNQPQHF
- | few | TRBJ1-3 | TRBV10-3 | TGTGCCATCAGTGGGAGTGGGGAGTCTGGACACACCATATATTTT | CAISGSGESGHTIYF
- | - | TRBJ2-7 | TRBV2 | TGTGCCAGTTCTCCCGGGTCCCTCTCCTACGAGCAGTACTTC | CASSPGSLSYEQYF
- | - | TRBJ1-2 | TRBV30 | TGTGCCTGGAGTGTACGAGGCAGGGTGGGATATGGCCACACCTTC | CAWSVRGRVGYGHTF
- | once | TRBJ2-1 | TRBV5-8 | TGTGCCAGCAGGCCTACCCGAGGGGGACTCTACAATGAGCAGTTCTTC | CASRPTRGGLYNEQFF
TRBD1 | - | TRBJ2-5 | TRBV2 | TGTGCCAGCAGGGGACAGCAAGAGACCCAGTACTTC | CASRGQQETQYF
- | - | TRBJ2-1 | TRBV30 | TGTGCCTGGAGTGTAATGAGACTTAACAATGAGCAGTTCTTC | CAWSVMRLNNEQFF
- | - | TRBJ2-2 | TRBV5-1 | TGCGCCAGCAGGGCCTCAATAGCCGCGAACACCGGGGAGCTGTTTTTT | CASRASIAANTGELFF
- | - | TRBJ2-6 | TRBV5-6 | TGTGCCAGCAGCTTACGGGTTACTGGGGCCAACGTCCTGACTTTC | CASSLRVTGANVLTF
- | - | TRBJ1-1 | TRBV7-9 | TGTGCCAGCAGCTTACTCGGTTCGGCCAGGGCGGACACTGAAGCTTTCTTT | CASSLLGSARADTEAFF
- | once | TRBJ2-7 | TRBV28 | TGTGCCAGCAGTTCCTCGGACATTAACGAGCAGTACTTC | CASSSSDINEQYF
TRBD1 | - | TRBJ1-1 | TRBV29-1 | TGCAGCGTTACCGGGACAGGGGGCACTGAAGCTTTCTTT | CSVTGTGGTEAFF
- | - | TRBJ1-2 | TRBV18 | TGTGCCAGCTCACCACCGACGGAGAGCTATGGCTACACCTTC | CASSPPTESYGYTF
- | - | TRBJ1-2 | TRBV4-1 | TGCGCCAGCAGCCACGATCGAGGACGGGGCTACACCTTC | CASSHDRGRGYTF
TRBD1 | - | TRBJ1-5 | TRBV5-8 | TGTGCCAGCAGCTCGGGACAGGGAGGTCATCAGCCCCAGCATTTT | CASSSGQGGHQPQHF
- | once | TRBJ1-1 | TRBV5-1 | TGCGCCAGCAGCTTGGGGGTTGACGGATTAAACACTGAAGCTTTCTTT | CASSLGVDGLNTEAFF
- | - | TRBJ1-4 | TRBV9 | TGTGCCAGCAGCGTGGCCGGGACGGGGAATGAAAAACTGTTTTTT | CASSVAGTGNEKLFF
- | - | TRBJ1-4 | TRBV30 | TGTGCCTGGAGAAGGTCAGAGGATGAAAAACTGTTTTTT | CAWRRSEDEKLFF
- | once | TRBJ2-1 | TRBV9 | TGTGCCAGCAGCGTAGGTGGGGGACAGGGGATTAGCGGGGGGTCTGTAGAGCAGTTCTTC | CASSVGGGQGISGGSVEQFF
- | few | TRBJ1-2 | TRBV4-3 | TGCGCCAGCAGCCAAGTTGGTCAGCTCGTGGGCTACACCTTC | CASSQVGQLVGYTF
- | - | TRBJ2-7 | TRBV29-1 | TGCAGCGTTGAAGAAGGGGGGACAGACCTCTACGAGCAGTACTTC | CSVEEGGTDLYEQYF
- | - | TRBJ2-5 | TRBV20-1 | TGCAGTGCTAGATGGGGGGAGACCCAATACTTC | CSARWGETQYF
TRBD1 | - | TRBJ2-5 | TRBV28 | TGTGCCAGCAGAGGACAGGGCGTAGAGACCCAGTACTTC | CASRGQGVETQYF
TRBD1 | - | TRBJ1-4 | TRBV10-1 | TGCGCCAGCAGGACTGGACAGGTTTGGCCTAAAAAACTGTTTTTT | CASRTGQVWPKKLFF
- | once | TRBJ1-2 | TRBV28 | TGTGCCAGCAATCGAAGGGGGGGAGGTGGCTACACCTTC | CASNRRGGGGYTF
TRBD2 | - | TRBJ2-7 | TRBV4-1 | TGCGCCAGCAGCCATGCTAGCGGGCAGGGGTACGAGCAGTACTTC | CASSHASGQGYEQYF
TRBD1 | few | TRBJ2-1 | TRBV28 | TGTGCCAGCCGCCCCGGGACAGGGGCCGGGGGGTTCTTC | CASRPGTGAGGFF
- | - | TRBJ1-1 | TRBV5-1 | TGCGCCAGCACCCCCGGGACTCTCGAGAAGGAAGCTTTCTTT | CASTPGTLEKEAFF